A single T cell receptor (beta chain) is shown here with its context. Original handling: Nucleated cell number was recorded as an estimate derived from reference gene primer amplification. Some clones are missing from TCRdb's copy, which holds only in-frame ones; the method was immunoSEQ multiplex PCR. Clonal size and the V and J genes are those of that table, whereas D and trimming came from the DNA. Here the sample spans just over 60,000 clones, more than 60% being singletons. The CDR3 has 13 amino acids. Trimming left V 6 bases short and J 3 bases short, with 9 bases between. The germline gives CDR1 ENHRY, CDR2 SYGVKD. This record comes from a study of blood T cell repertoires in COVID-19. Study overall: Acute and convalescent COVID-19 samples came from the United States, Italy and Spain. PBMCs, B-cell-depleted T cells, or T cells provided the cDNA or gDNA that made up the material.

Material for sequencing was peripheral blood. The chain uses TRBV10-3 and TRBJ1-5, with D perhaps TRBD1 (5 bases). This TCR derives from a man between 60 and 70 years old with acute or convalescent COVID-19. For the CDR3, the DNA is TGTGCCATCAGACAGGACGACAATCAGCCCCAGCATTTT. Translated, it gives CAIRQDDNQPQHF.